One sample yielded the 10 T cell receptor beta chains listed below, sequenced in a study of CXCR3-negative and CXCR3-positive naive CD8 T cells. Findings and caveats of the study: Naive cells positive for CXCR3 carried more hydrophobic TRB CDR3s than CXCR3-negative ones.

Via 5' RACE with UMI labels, TRB cDNA libraries were prepared. Reanalyzing the 5' RACE reads, TCRdb keeps one entry per CDR3 protein, without DNA. The clone table shows around 63,000 distinct CDR3 sequences, with the ten largest holding 4.8%. What these receptors recognize is not known. Sequenced sample: naive CXCR3+ CD8+ T cells from blood. Documented subset: CD45RO-CCR7+CD27+CD95- naive CD8+ T cells expressing CXCR3 (TNR3+). Receptor source: a human donor in good health. Some clones in this sample may be carry-over from other donors' samples.

This chain connects TRBV20-1 to TRBJ2-7; TCRdb reports TRBD1, a call that lacks DNA to check it against. The germline CDR1 and CDR2 sequences are DFQATT and SNEGSKA (reference sequence). The CDR3 runs to 13 residues. This CDR3 is CSAAGQGSYEQYF.

V and J are TRBV29-1 and TRBJ2-1; TCRdb outputs TRBD2, but without DNA this stays unchecked. Germline CDR1 reads SQVTM; CDR2 reads ANQGSEA. This CDR3 contains 17 residues. CDR3 region: CSVVGTSDESSYNEQFF.

The rearrangement links TRBV21-1 to TRBJ1-2. TRBV21-1 has pseudogene status. The CDR3 loop spans 14 amino acids. The CDR3 reads CASSNKNNMGGYTF.

This chain links TRBV4-1 with TRBJ1-3; TCRdb lists TRBD1, though no DNA is available to test this call. Germline V gives CDR1 MGHRA, CDR2 YSYEKL. This CDR3 comprises 18 residues. CDR3 sequence reads: CASSQDPGGLSSGNTIYF.

The V gene is TRBV7-6, the J gene TRBJ2-3. The CDR3 has 15 amino acids. Germline CDR1 and CDR2: SGHVS and FNYEAQ. The CDR3 protein is CASSLSVQSIDTQYF.

The gene calls are TRBV7-3 and TRBJ2-2; TCRdb's assignment of TRBD2 cannot be checked, as there is no DNA. Per the germline V gene, CDR1 is SGHTA and CDR2 is FQGTGA. This CDR3 comprises 18 residues. The CDR3 is CASSLTPLAGGSTGELFF.

The chain combines TRBV15 with TRBJ2-6; TCRdb lists TRBD1, though no DNA is available to test this call. The germline gives CDR1 LNHNV, CDR2 YYDKDF (reference sequence). The CDR3 length is 16 residues. CDR3: CATSRDRDSGANVLTF.

The chain joins TRBV20-1 to TRBJ1-1; TCRdb's D call, TRBD1, is unchecked because there is no DNA. CDR1 DFQATT and CDR2 SNEGSKA come from the germline V gene (reference sequence). The CDR3 sequence is 12 residues long. The CDR3: CSAPMIAGSAFF.

The chain links TRBV29-1 to TRBJ2-1; TCRdb proposes TRBD1, but this gene call is untestable without DNA. The CDR3 is made up of 14 amino acids. The germline CDR1 and CDR2 sequences are SQVTM and ANQGSEA. CDR3 loop: CSVDAGSYYNEQFF.

The CDR3 loop reads CASSLAGGPGEQYF. J is TRBJ2-7 and V is TRBV12-3 or TRBV12-4; TCRdb's D call of TRBD2 is untestable without DNA. The CDR3 runs 14 residues.